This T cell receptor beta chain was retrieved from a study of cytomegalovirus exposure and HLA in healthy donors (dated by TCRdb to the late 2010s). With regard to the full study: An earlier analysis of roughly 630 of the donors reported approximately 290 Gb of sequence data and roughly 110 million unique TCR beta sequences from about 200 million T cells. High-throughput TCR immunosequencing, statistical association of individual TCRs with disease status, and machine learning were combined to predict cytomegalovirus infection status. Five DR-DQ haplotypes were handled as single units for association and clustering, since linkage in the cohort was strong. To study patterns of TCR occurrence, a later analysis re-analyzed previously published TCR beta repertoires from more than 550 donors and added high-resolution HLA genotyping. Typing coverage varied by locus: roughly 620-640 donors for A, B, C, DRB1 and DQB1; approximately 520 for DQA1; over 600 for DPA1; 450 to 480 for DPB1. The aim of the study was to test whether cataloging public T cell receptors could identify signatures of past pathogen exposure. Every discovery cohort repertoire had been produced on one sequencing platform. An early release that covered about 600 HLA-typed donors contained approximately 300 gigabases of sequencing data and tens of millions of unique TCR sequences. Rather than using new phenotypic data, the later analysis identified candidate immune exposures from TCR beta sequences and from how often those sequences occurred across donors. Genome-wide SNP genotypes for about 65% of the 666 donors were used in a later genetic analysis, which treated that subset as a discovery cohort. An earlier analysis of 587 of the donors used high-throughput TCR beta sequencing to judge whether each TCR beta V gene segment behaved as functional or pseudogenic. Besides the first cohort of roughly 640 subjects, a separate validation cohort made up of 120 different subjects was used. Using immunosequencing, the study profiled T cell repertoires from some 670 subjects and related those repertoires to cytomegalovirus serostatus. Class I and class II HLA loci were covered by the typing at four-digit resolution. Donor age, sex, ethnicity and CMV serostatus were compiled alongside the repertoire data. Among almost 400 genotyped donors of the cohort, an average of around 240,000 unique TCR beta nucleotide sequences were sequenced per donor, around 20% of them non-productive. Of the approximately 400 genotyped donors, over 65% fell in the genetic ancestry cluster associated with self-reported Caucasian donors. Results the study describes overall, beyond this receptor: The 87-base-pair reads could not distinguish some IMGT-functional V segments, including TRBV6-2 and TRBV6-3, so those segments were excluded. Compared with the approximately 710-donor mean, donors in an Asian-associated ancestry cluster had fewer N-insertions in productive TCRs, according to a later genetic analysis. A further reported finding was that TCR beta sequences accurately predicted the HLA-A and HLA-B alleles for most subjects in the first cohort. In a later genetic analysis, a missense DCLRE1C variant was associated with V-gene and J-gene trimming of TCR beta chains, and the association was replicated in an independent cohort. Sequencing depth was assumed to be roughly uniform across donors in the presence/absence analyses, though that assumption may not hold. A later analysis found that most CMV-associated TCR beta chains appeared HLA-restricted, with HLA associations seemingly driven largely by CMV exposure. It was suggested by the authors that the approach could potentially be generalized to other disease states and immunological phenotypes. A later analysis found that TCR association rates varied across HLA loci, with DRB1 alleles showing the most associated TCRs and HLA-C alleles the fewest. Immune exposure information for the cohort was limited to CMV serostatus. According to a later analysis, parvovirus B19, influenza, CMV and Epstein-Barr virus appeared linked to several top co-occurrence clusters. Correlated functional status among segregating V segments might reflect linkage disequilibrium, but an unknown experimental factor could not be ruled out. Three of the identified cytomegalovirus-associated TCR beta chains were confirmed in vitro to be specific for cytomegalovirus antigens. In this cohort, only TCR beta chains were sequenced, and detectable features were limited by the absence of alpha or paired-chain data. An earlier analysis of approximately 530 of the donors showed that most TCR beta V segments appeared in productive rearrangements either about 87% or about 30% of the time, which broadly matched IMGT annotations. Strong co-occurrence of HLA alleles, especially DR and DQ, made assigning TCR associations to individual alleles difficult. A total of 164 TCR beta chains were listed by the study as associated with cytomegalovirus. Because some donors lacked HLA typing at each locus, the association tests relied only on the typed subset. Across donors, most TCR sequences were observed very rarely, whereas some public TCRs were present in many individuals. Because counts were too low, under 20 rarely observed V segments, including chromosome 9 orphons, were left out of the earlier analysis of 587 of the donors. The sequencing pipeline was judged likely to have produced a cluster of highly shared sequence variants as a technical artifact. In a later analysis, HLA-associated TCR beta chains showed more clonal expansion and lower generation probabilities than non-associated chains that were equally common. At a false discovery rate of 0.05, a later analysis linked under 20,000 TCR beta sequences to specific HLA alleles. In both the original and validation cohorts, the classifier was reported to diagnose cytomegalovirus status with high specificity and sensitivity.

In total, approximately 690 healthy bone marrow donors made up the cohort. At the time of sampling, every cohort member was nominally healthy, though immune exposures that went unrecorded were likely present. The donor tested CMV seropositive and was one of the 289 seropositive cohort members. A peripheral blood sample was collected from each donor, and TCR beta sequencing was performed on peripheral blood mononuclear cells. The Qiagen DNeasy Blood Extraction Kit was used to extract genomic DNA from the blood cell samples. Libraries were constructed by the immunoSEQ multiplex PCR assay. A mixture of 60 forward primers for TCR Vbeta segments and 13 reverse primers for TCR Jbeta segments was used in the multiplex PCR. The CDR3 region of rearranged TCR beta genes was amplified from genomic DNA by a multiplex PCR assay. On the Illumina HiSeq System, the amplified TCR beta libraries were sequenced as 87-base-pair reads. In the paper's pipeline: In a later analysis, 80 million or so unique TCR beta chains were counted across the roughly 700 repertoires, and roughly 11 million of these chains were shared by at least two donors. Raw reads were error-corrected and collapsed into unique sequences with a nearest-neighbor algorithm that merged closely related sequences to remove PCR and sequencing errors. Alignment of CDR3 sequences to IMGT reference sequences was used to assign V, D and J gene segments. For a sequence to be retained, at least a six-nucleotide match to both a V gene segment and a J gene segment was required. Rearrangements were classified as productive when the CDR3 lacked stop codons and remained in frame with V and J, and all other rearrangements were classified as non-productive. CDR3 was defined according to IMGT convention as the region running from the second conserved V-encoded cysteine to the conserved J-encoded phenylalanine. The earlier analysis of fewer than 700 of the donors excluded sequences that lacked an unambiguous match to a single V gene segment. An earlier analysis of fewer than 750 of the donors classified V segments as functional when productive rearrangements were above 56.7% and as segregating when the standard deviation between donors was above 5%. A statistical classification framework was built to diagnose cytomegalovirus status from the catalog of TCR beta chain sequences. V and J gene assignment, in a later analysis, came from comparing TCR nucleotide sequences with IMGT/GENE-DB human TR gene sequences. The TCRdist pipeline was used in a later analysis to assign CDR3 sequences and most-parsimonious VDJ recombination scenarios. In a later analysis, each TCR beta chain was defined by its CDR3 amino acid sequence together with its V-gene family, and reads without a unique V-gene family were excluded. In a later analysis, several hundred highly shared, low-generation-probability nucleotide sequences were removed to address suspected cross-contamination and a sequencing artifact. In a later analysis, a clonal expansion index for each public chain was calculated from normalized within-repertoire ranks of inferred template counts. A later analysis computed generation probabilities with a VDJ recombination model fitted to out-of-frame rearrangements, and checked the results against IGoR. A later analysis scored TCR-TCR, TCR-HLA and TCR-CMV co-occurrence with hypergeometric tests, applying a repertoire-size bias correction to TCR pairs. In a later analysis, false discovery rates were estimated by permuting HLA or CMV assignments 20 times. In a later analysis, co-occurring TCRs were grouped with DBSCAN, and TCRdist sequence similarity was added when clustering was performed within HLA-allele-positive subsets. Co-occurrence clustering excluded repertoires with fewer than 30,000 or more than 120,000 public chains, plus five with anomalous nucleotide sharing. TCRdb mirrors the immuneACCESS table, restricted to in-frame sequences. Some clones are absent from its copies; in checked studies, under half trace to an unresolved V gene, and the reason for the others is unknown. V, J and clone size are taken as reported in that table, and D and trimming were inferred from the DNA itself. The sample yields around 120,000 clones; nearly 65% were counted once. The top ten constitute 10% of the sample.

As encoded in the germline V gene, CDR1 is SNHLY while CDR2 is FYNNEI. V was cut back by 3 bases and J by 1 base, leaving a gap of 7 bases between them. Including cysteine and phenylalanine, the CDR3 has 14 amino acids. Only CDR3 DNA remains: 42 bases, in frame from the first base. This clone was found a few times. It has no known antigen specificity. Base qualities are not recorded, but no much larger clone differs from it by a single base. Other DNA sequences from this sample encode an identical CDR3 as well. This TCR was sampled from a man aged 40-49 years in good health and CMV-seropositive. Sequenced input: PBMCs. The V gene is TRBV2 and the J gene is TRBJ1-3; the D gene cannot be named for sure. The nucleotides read TGTGCCAGCAGTGAGCGGAGTTCTGGAAACACCATATATTTT. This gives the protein CASSERSSGNTIYF.